This T cell receptor beta chain was captured in a study of CD8+ T cells in alopecia areata. Concerning this clone: The antigen remains unidentified.

Study conclusions and caveats: Scalp and blood retained many expanded lesional clones during tofacitinib.

The sample's treatment: oral pan-JAK inhibitor, 5-10 mg twice daily. Sequencing used cDNA as its template, made by extracting RNA and reverse transcribing it. The repertoire was sequenced with immunoSEQ multiplex PCR; TCRdb's copy has only in-frame clones and lacks some. This table holds 120,000 to 150,000 clones, about 86% found once. Between the trimmed V and J ends, which lost 3 bases and 0 bases, there was a span of 9 bases. There are 14 residues in the CDR3. CDR1 MNHEY and CDR2 SMNVEV come from the germline V gene (reference sequence). This chain links TRBV27 with TRBJ2-7, with a tentative D call TRBD1 (5 bases). This receptor was obtained from a human donor with alopecia areata. The sequencing here drew on CD8+ T cells sorted from blood, taken at week 4, from a patient treated with tofacitinib. CDR3 coding DNA: TGTGCCAGCAGTTTGTCAGGGAACTCCTACGAGCAGTACTTC. This translates into CASSLSGNSYEQYF.